The rows below give T cell receptor beta chains drawn from one sample of a study of radiation and T cells in renal cell carcinoma. Clones were sequenced by immunoSEQ multiplex PCR, and TCRdb holds only the in-frame ones, with some missing. The data hold some 150,000 clones, with roughly 80% observed a single time. The starting material was blood, obtained from a patient whose treatment included radiotherapy and nephrectomy. Every receptor here comes from a woman aged 45-60 years with renal cell carcinoma. Both conserved end residues are part of each CDR3. The D gene is left open where the match is weak. Rows may omit the clone size; those that give it use once, few, many or a size class.

d_gene | abundance | j_gene | v_gene | CDR3nt | CDR3aa
NA | NA | TRBJ2-7 | TRBV14 | TGTGCCAGCAGCCAAAACCGGGCCTTAGCCTACGAGCAGTACTTC | CASSQNRALAYEQYF
NA | NA | TRBJ1-2 | TRBV30 | TGTGCCTGGAGCCCCGGGACCAACTATGGCTACACCTTC | CAWSPGTNYGYTF
NA | NA | TRBJ2-2 | TRBV6-1 | TGTGCCAGCAGTGAATCCCGGACGCCGAACACCGGGGAGCTGTTTTTT | CASSESRTPNTGELFF
NA | NA | TRBJ1-1 | TRBV6-6 | TGTGCCAGCAGTTACGACGTGAACACTGAAGCTTTCTTT | CASSYDVNTEAFF
NA | NA | TRBJ1-5 | TRBV6-6 | TGTGCCAGCAGTTACTCGAGGGGGGGCGGGGATCAGCCCCAGCATTTT | CASSYSRGGGDQPQHF
NA | NA | TRBJ2-2 | TRBV9 | TGTGCCAGCAGCGTATCAGGGGTCCACACCGGGGAGCTGTTTTTT | CASSVSGVHTGELFF
NA | NA | TRBJ2-7 | TRBV7-9 | TGTGCCAGCAGCCCCGGTTTAGGGCGATCCTACGAGCAGTACTTC | CASSPGLGRSYEQYF
NA | once | TRBJ1-2 | TRBV6-1 | TGTGCCAGCAGTGAGGTCTGGGTCGCCCCGGGCTACACCTTC | CASSEVWVAPGYTF
NA | NA | TRBJ1-3 | TRBV11-1 | TGTGCCAGCAGCTTATCCCCGTTGGACACCATATATTTT | CASSLSPLDTIYF
NA | NA | TRBJ1-1 | TRBV18 | TGTGCCAGCTCACCACGACGGGGAATGGGAACTGAAGCTTTCTTT | CASSPRRGMGTEAFF
TRBD1 | NA | TRBJ2-1 | TRBV4-3 | TGCGCCAGCAGCCCGGTACAGGGGGACGGCAATGAGCAGTTCTTC | CASSPVQGDGNEQFF
TRBD1 | NA | TRBJ1-6 | TRBV5-6 | TGTGCCAGCAACCGGGACAGGGACGGTTCACCCCTCCACTTT | CASNRDRDGSPLHF
TRBD1 | NA | TRBJ1-2 | TRBV27 | TGTGCCAGCAGTGAAGGGAGGGGGCCCGGCTACACCTTC | CASSEGRGPGYTF
NA | NA | TRBJ1-6 | TRBV4-3 | TGCGCCAGCAGCCAAGAGGAGGTGAGCTCCTATAATTCACCCCTCCACTTT | CASSQEEVSSYNSPLHF
TRBD1 | NA | TRBJ1-1 | TRBV11-3 | TGTGCCAGCAGCTCAGACAGGGGCGGCTCTGAAGCTTTCTTT | CASSSDRGGSEAFF
NA | NA | TRBJ2-7 | TRBV19 | TGTGCCAGTAGTATATATTACCTTTCAGGGTCCTACGAGCAGTACTTC | CASSIYYLSGSYEQYF
NA | NA | TRBJ2-2 | TRBV7-2 | TGTGCCAGCAGCTTAGGCAGGGGAGTAAGTCTAGGACTCGGGGAGCTGTTTTTT | CASSLGRGVSLGLGELFF
TRBD1 | NA | TRBJ1-4 | TRBV7-6 | TGTGCCAGCAGCACGCGGACAGGGACCAATGAAAAACTGTTTTTT | CASSTRTGTNEKLFF
NA | NA | TRBJ2-7 | TRBV11-2 | TGTGCCAGCAGCTTAGGGCGGTTTGAGTCCTACGAGCAGTACTTC | CASSLGRFESYEQYF
TRBD1 | NA | TRBJ1-1 | TRBV14 | TGTGCCAGCCCCGCCCGGGACAGGGGGCGGACTGAAGCTTTCTTT | CASPARDRGRTEAFF
TRBD1 | NA | TRBJ2-1 | TRBV10-3 | TGTGCCATCAGTACACAGGGGGCACAGGAGCAGTTCTTC | CAISTQGAQEQFF
TRBD1 | NA | TRBJ1-1 | TRBV28 | TGTGCCAGCACCTCAGGGGGGACTGAAGCTTTCTTT | CASTSGGTEAFF
NA | NA | TRBJ1-1 | TRBV25-1 | TGTGCCAGCAGGCTACAGGGCTCCACTGAAGCTTTCTTT | CASRLQGSTEAFF
NA | NA | TRBJ2-4 | TRBV7-8 | TGTGCCAGCAGCTTAGCGGGGGGAACCAAAAACATTCAGTACTTC | CASSLAGGTKNIQYF
NA | NA | TRBJ1-5 | TRBV6-1 | TGTGCCAGCAGTGAGTTGGCAGGCTATAGCAATCAGCCCCAGCATTTT | CASSELAGYSNQPQHF
TRBD2 | few | TRBJ2-7 | TRBV5-1 | TGCGCCAGCAGCCCGGGGACTAGCGGGGACGAGCAGTACTTC | CASSPGTSGDEQYF